Presented here are 18 T cell receptor beta chains from one specimen sequenced in a study of STAT5B mutations in CD4+ large granular lymphocyte leukemia. Using immunoSEQ multiplex PCR, the repertoire was profiled, and TCRdb retains in-frame clones only, with some absent. The sample records around 30,000 clones, roughly 76% being singletons. Material for sequencing was CD4+ T cells from blood buffy coats. The receptors come from a human donor in good health.

The rearrangement joins TRBV5-1 to TRBJ2-7; TRBD1 or TRBD2 may be the D gene (5 bases each). Germline CDR1 SGHRS, CDR2 YFSETQ. This CDR3 region has 15 residues. V lost 4 bases and J 5 bases, leaving 19 bases between the germline ends. This CDR3 reads CASSPALGRSDEQYF. The CDR3 nucleotides are TGCGCCAGCAGCCCCGCCCTGGGACGGTCCGACGAGCAGTACTTC.

V usage is TRBV30 and J usage is TRBJ1-4; no definite D call. Germline assignment: CDR1 GTSNPN and CDR2 SVGIG (reference sequence). CDR3 size: 14 residues. V lost 1 base and J lost 8, with 14 bases in between. The CDR3 nucleotides read TGTGCCTGGAGTGGGGCGCTCGACGGGGAAAAACTGTTTTTT. It is translated as CAWSGALDGEKLFF.

In this sample, this clone turned up once. The rearrangement joins TRBV19 to TRBJ2-5, with a tentative D call TRBD1 (5 bases). This CDR3 region has 17 residues. Germline V gene data show CDR1 as LNHDA and CDR2 as SQIVND (reference sequence). The germline V and J ends were trimmed by 3 bases and 2 bases, with 19 bases remaining between them. The CDR3 loop is CASSIRLGQGHQETQYF. CDR3 nucleotides: TGTGCCAGTAGTATTCGCCTTGGTCAGGGTCATCAAGAGACCCAGTACTTC.

V is TRBV4-2 and J is TRBJ2-7; 7 bases align to TRBD2. The CDR3 length is 16 residues. Losses at the gene ends were 4 bases for V and 0 bases for J; bases not matched to a gene: 9. The germline V gene has CDR1 LGHNA and CDR2 YNFKEQ. CDR3 bases: TGTGCCAGCAGCCCTGTGAGCGGGGCAAGCTCCTACGAGCAGTACTTC. As protein: CASSPVSGASSYEQYF.

The genes are TRBV7-8 and TRBJ2-5; 7 positions match TRBD2. Germline loops: CDR1 SGHVS, CDR2 FQNEAQ. With V trimmed by 1 base and J by 4 bases, 3 bases remained unmatched. This CDR3 contains 14 residues. The CDR3 loop is CASSLVERGETQYF. In nucleotides, the CDR3 is TGTGCCAGCAGCTTAGTCGAGCGGGGAGAGACCCAGTACTTC.

DNA of the CDR3: TGCGCCAGCAGCTCGGACACCCCAAGGGGCGGGGAGCTGTTTTTT. Its protein is CASSSDTPRGGELFF. This sequence joins TRBV5-1 and TRBJ2-2; weak D call: TRBD1 (5 bases). There are 15 residues in the CDR3. Trimming cost V 3 bases and J 7 bases, with 16 bases left between them. Germline CDR1 SGHRS, CDR2 YFSETQ.

V is TRBV2 and J is TRBJ2-2; 7 bases match TRBD2. The trim removed 3 bases at V and 4 bases at J, leaving 5 bases unmatched. CDR1 is SNHLY and CDR2 is FYNNEI in the germline V gene. This CDR3 comprises 15 residues. The CDR3 coding sequence is TGTGCCAGCAGTGAGGCTAGCGGACGCACCGGGGAGCTGTTTTTT. This encodes CASSEASGRTGELFF.

This CDR3 reads CASSSGSSGANVLTF. The CDR3 DNA reads TGTGCCAGCAGCTCCGGAAGCTCTGGGGCCAACGTCCTGACTTTC. The rearrangement joins TRBV11-3 to TRBJ2-6; no firm D call. V lost 4 bases to trimming and J lost 0 bases, with 7 bases between them. CDR3 length: 15 residues. In germline, CDR1 is SGHNT, CDR2 YENEEA. Full variable domain (missing parts from reference TRBV11-3 and TRBJ2-6): EAGVVQSPRYKIIEKKQPVAFWCNPISGHNTLYWYLQNLGQGPELLIRYENEEAVDDSQLPKDRFSAERLKGVDSTLKIQPAELGDSAVYLCASSSGSSGANVLTFGAGSRLTVL.

This sequence joins TRBV9 and TRBJ1-6; D might be TRBD1 (5 bases). Germline-derived CDR1 and CDR2 are SGDLS and YYNGEE. This CDR3 is built from 15 residues. V shed 0 bases and J shed 10 bases, with 14 bases lying between them. The CDR3 spells CASSVGSREESPLHF. In DNA, the CDR3 is TGTGCCAGCAGCGTAGGAAGCAGGGAGGAATCACCCCTCCACTTT.

This clone was recorded once. This rearrangement joins TRBV7-8 to TRBJ1-2; D gene unclear. The CDR3 spans 14 residues. Germline V CDR1 and CDR2: SGHVS, FQNEAQ. V was cut by 1 base and J by 6 bases, with 12 bases left in between. The CDR3 DNA is TGTGCCAGCAGCTTAGTCGACGGGGAGCATGGCTACACCTTC. Protein sequence: CASSLVDGEHGYTF.

The chain combines TRBV27 with TRBJ2-2, with a tentative D call TRBD1 (6 bases). Germline values: CDR1 MNHEY, CDR2 SMNVEV (reference sequence). The CDR3 sequence is 14 residues long. V was pared by 2 bases and J by 4 bases, with 8 bases between. CDR3 sequence reads: CASSLTRGTGELFF. CDR3 DNA sequence: TGTGCCAGCAGTTTAACCAGGGGCACCGGGGAGCTGTTTTTT.

This chain uses TRBV5-6 with TRBJ2-4; tentative D call: TRBD1 (6 bases). Trimming took 1 base from V and 0 from J, leaving 8 bases between them. The CDR3 runs to 15 residues. Germline CDR1 is SGHDT and CDR2 is YYEEEE. CDR3 amino acids: CASSLTGLAKNIQYF. In DNA form, the CDR3 reads TGTGCCAGCAGCTTGACAGGGCTAGCCAAAAACATTCAGTACTTC. Variable domain in full (rest from reference TRBV5-6 and TRBJ2-4): DAGVTQSPTHLIKTRGQQVTLRCSPKSGHDTVSWYQQALGQGPQFIFQYYEEEERQRGNFPDRFSGHQFPNYSSELNVNALLLGDSALYLCASSLTGLAKNIQYFGAGTRLSVL.

The chain recombines TRBV29-1 with TRBJ1-1; perhaps TRBD1 as D (5 bases). CDR1 SQVTM and CDR2 ANQGSEA come from the germline V gene. The CDR3 covers 13 residues. The V gene lost 7 bases and the J gene lost 1 base, with 13 bases spanning the gap. The CDR3 loop is CSAARGSNTEAFF. Here the CDR3 DNA reads TGCAGCGCCGCGAGGGGATCGAACACTGAAGCTTTCTTT.

The chain is built from TRBV4-1 and TRBJ2-5; either TRBD1 or TRBD2 may supply D (5 bases each). With the DNA end fitting TRBJ2-7 better, the J assignment may be wrong. Germline V gene sequence: CDR1 MGHRA, CDR2 YSYEKL. The CDR3 totals 14 residues. CDR3 residues: CASSQWKGSYEQYF. The CDR3 DNA sequence: TGCGCCAGCAGCCAATGGAAGGGGAGCTACGAGCAGTACTTC.

This clone was found a few times. The V call is TRBV30, the J call TRBJ1-4; D remains ambiguous. The V gene's germline CDR1 is GTSNPN and CDR2 SVGIG (reference sequence). V was shortened by 3 bases and J by 0 bases, with 8 bases between the two germline ends. CDR3 length: 14 amino acids. CDR3 protein: CAWSWTSTNEKLFF. Here the CDR3 DNA reads TGTGCCTGGAGCTGGACCTCAACTAATGAAAAACTGTTTTTT. Full variable domain (rest looked up from reference TRBV30 and TRBJ1-4): SQTIHQWPATLVQPVGSPLSLECTVEGTSNPNLYWYRQAAGRGLQLLFYSVGIGQISSEVPQNLSASRPQDRQFILSSKKLLLSDSGFYLCAWSWTSTNEKLFFGSGTQLSVL.

V usage is TRBV6-5 and J usage is TRBJ2-2; 7 nucleotides match TRBD2. The CDR3 has 16 amino acids. Trimming at V came to 2 bases and at J to 5 bases, leaving 8 bases not matched to a gene. Germline V lookup: CDR1 MNHEY, CDR2 SVGAGI. The CDR3 loop is CASSYPRGGGTGELFF. In nucleotides, the CDR3 is TGTGCCAGCAGTTACCCGCGGGGCGGGGGAACCGGGGAGCTGTTTTTT.

This clone was detected only a few times. The V call is TRBV30, the J call TRBJ1-2, with TRBD1 as a possible D gene (5 bases). Germline V gene data show CDR1 as GTSNPN and CDR2 as SVGIG (reference sequence). V lost 5 bases to trimming and J lost 3 bases, with 13 bases between them. The CDR3 totals 13 residues. The CDR3 sequence: CAWATRADYGYTF. CDR3 coding DNA: TGTGCCTGGGCCACCAGGGCGGACTATGGCTACACCTTC.

This clone occurred a few times. This rearrangement joins TRBV7-8 to TRBJ2-7, with no clear D. Germline CDR1 SGHVS, CDR2 FQNEAQ. The CDR3 spans 15 residues. Trimming shortened V by 5 bases and J by 4 bases, and 18 bases separated the two germline ends. CDR3 in DNA: TGTGCCAGCAGCCCCCTAGGGCGGAGCCCATACGAGCAGTACTTC. As protein: CASSPLGRSPYEQYF. The whole variable domain, remainder taken from reference TRBV7-8 and TRBJ2-7, is GAGVSQSPRYKVAKRGQDVALRCDPISGHVSLFWYQQALGQGPEFLTYFQNEAQLDKSGLPSDRFFAERPEGSVSTLKIQRTQQEDSAVYLCASSPLGRSPYEQYFGPGTRLTVT.